This T cell receptor (beta chain) was obtained from a study of cytomegalovirus exposure and HLA in healthy donors. The CDR3 covers 12 residues. V lost 7 bases to trimming and J lost 2 bases, with 12 bases between them. Per the germline V gene, CDR1 is SQVTM and CDR2 is ANQGSEA. Overall study findings and caveats: In an earlier analysis, productive rearrangement rates for most beta V segments clustered near 90% or 30%. Confirmation was obtained in vitro that a few CMV-associated chains are specific for CMV antigens.

As concerns this clone: Its target is not known.

PCR used 60 Vbeta primers and 13 Jbeta primers. The assay was immunoSEQ multiplex PCR, and TCRdb's table has in-frame clones only and misses some. The data contain under 150,000 clones, approximately 83% of them seen just once; the ten biggest clones take up less than 3%. Sequences were obtained from PBMCs. This clonotype was obtained from a male donor in good health and CMV-seronegative. This chain joins TRBV29-1 and TRBJ2-7, with D possibly being TRBD2 (5 bases). CDR3 residues: CSARGPTYEQYF. Here the CDR3 DNA reads TGCAGCGCCCGAGGGCCCACCTACGAGCAGTACTTC.